This is a list of T cell receptor beta chains from one sample in a study of T cell repertoires in cytomegalovirus infection. Their antigens are not known. TCRdb called the reads again in MiXCR, with one record for every CDR3 protein. The repertoire consists of approximately 730,000 distinct CDR3 sequences, with about 27% occurring once and the leading ten covering around 14%. The input for sequencing was cultured CD8+ T cells from PBMCs, taken from culture after CMV antigen stimulation. These receptor sequences come from a human donor in good health (CMV status not recorded). Some clones in this sample may be carry-over from other donors' samples. Both conserved end residues are trimmed from each CDR3. The size entry is marked missing in some rows and otherwise reads once, few, many or a size class.

size	V	J	CDR3
few	TRBV6-5	TRBJ2-1	ASSYNQGADEQF
few	TRBV6-2/TRBV6-3	TRBJ2-5	ASSYGGGYWEETQY
few	TRBV27	TRBJ1-1	ASSSMAPITTEAF
-	TRBV6-5	TRBJ1-1	ASSYSKGLTGAIGTEAF
few	TRBV12-3/TRBV12-4	TRBJ2-3	ASSSDRKGDTQY
-	TRBV7-9	TRBJ2-7	ASSSPRTGAEQY
-	TRBV7-9	TRBJ2-7	ASSPDLAGGREQY
-	TRBV29-1	TRBJ1-1	SVERGRTEAF
few	TRBV29-1	TRBJ2-1	SVEEGEGNNEQF
few	TRBV5-5	TRBJ1-1	ASSRDRGKTF
-	TRBV10-3	TRBJ2-1	AIKAGANNEQF
many	TRBV7-6	TRBJ1-3	ASSLDKGAGNTIY
-	TRBV28	TRBJ2-3	ASSLGSMGERGTDTQY
few	TRBV25-1	TRBJ2-5	ASSEYPRGTVAETQY
-	TRBV7-9	TRBJ2-5	ASSPRDTDQETQY
many	TRBV7-2	TRBJ2-7	ASSLYGGLTNYEQY
few	TRBV10-3	TRBJ2-2	AIRASGTGELF
many	TRBV7-2	TRBJ2-3	ASSLTGDDTQY
-	TRBV12-3/TRBV12-4	TRBJ1-5	ASSFGYRDSNQPQH
-	TRBV27	TRBJ1-2	ASRGGRGVNYGYT
few	TRBV4-1	TRBJ1-5	ASSQVLGGNQPQH
-	TRBV18	TRBJ2-5	ASSGTARLGETQY
few	TRBV4-1	TRBJ1-4	ASSQEEGEEEKLF
-	TRBV7-6	TRBJ2-7	ASSSSEGAYEQY
few	TRBV6-1	TRBJ1-5	ASSDGWGLGNQPQH
-	TRBV14	TRBJ2-3	ASSQQGRRTDTQY
-	TRBV7-6	TRBJ1-2	ASSSIRYT
-	TRBV28	TRBJ2-3	ASIPMQGKGTDTQY
-	TRBV19	TRBJ1-1	ATRDRHMNTEAF
few	TRBV4-1	TRBJ1-4	ASSQDYFRRVARGELF
-	TRBV19	TRBJ1-1	ASSPPPRTRLTATEAF
-	TRBV7-9	TRBJ2-3	ASSATGFRTDTQY
-	TRBV19	TRBJ1-6	ASSMGSYNSPLH
-	TRBV6-5	TRBJ1-1	ASGYRGATEAF
-	TRBV19	TRBJ2-7	ASSIKGIRDEQY
few	TRBV7-9	TRBJ1-2	ASSLAPEGYGYT
-	TRBV4-1	TRBJ1-5	ASSQAGVSSNQPQH
-	TRBV6-8	TRBJ1-4	ASSYSPGPRYNEKLF
once	TRBV7-9	TRBJ2-3	ASQTGPRTDTQY
-	TRBV5-1	TRBJ2-5	ASSLAAFEETQY
-	TRBV29-1	TRBJ2-4	SVEGQRGGKNIQY
many	TRBV7-8	TRBJ2-7	ASSSPGQRDEQY
once	TRBV7-9	TRBJ1-4	ASSSPDPDRTEKLF
many	TRBV6-1	TRBJ2-3	ASGLNTQY
few	TRBV12-3/TRBV12-4	TRBJ2-3	ASSPRRDTQY
few	TRBV12-3/TRBV12-4	TRBJ2-1	ASSTGSGSYNEQF
many	TRBV4-1	TRBJ2-1	ASSQDSGSYNEQF
many	TRBV4-2	TRBJ2-5	ASSQEGGQPQTQY
-	TRBV6-6	TRBJ2-1	ASSYSRPGSDFRVEQF
-	TRBV3-1	TRBJ1-1	ASSLGRTLEAF
many	TRBV7-2	TRBJ2-3	ASSLKTGTRTSDTQY